A selection of T cell receptor beta chains follows, all from one sample in a study of T cell repertoires in cytomegalovirus infection. TCRdb re-derived calls from the reads in MiXCR, one entry per CDR3 protein. The sample yields about 920,000 distinct CDR3 sequences, roughly 30% seen once. For these TCRs, the target antigens are not known. Here the sequenced sample was cultured CD8+ T cells from PBMCs, taken from culture after CMV antigen stimulation. The receptors come from a human donor in good health (CMV status not recorded). Some clones in this sample may be carry-over from other donors' samples. Both conserved end residues are part of each CDR3. D genes are given only for firm matches. The listing skips clone size in some rows; elsewhere it reads once, few, many or a size class.

>NA|12|once|TRBJ1-1|TRBV29-1
TGCAGCGTTACCCCAGCGAACACTGAAGCTTTCTTT
CSVTPANTEAFF
>NA|14|NA|TRBJ1-2|TRBV29-1
TGCAGCGCGTCCCGGGAACTCTTAGTGGAAGGCTACACCTTC
CSASRELLVEGYTF
>NA|14|NA|TRBJ1-5|TRBV27
TGTGCCAGCACGCCCGGGGTAGGAAATCAGCCCCAGCATTTT
CASTPGVGNQPQHF
>NA|15|many|TRBJ2-7|TRBV6-1
TGTGCCAGCAGTCAAACAGGGTCAGTTTTCTACGAGCAGTACTTC
CASSQTGSVFYEQYF
>TRBD1|15|NA|TRBJ1-5|TRBV27
TGTGCCAGCAGTGCCGACAGGGGGCTCGGTCAGCCCCAGCATTTT
CASSADRGLGQPQHF
>NA|15|many|TRBJ2-2|TRBV19
TGTGCCAGTCGTATCCCCGGTCGAAGTACCGGGGAGCTGTTTTTT
CASRIPGRSTGELFF
>NA|16|NA|TRBJ2-1|TRBV19
TGTGCCAGTAGTCTTACCCAGCCAACAGAAAACAATGAGCAGTTCTTC
CASSLTQPTENNEQFF
>TRBD1|18|few|TRBJ2-6|TRBV27
TGTGCCAGCACCCCTGGGAGACAGGGGGGGTCTGGGGCCAACGTCCTGACTTTC
CASTPGRQGGSGANVLTF
>NA|14|NA|TRBJ2-2|TRBV27
TGTGCCAGCAGTACCGGACACGACGCCGGGGAGCTGTTTTTT
CASSTGHDAGELFF
>NA|16|few|TRBJ1-5|TRBV4-2
TGTGCCAGCAGCCAAGAAAGGAGACCGTTCAATCAGCCCCAGCATTTT
CASSQERRPFNQPQHF
>NA|12|NA|TRBJ1-2|TRBV7-6
TGTGCCAGCAGCTTGGGGAAAGAGAGCTACACCTTC
CASSLGKESYTF
>NA|18|NA|TRBJ1-4|TRBV19
TGTGCCAGTAGCAGATTCCGACAGATTACTACTCCTGATGAAAAACTGTTTTTT
CASSRFRQITTPDEKLFF
>TRBD2|15|NA|TRBJ2-2|TRBV27
TGTGCCAGCAGTTTGCAGCGGGATCTCACCGGGGAGCTGTTTTTT
CASSLQRDLTGELFF
>NA|12|NA|TRBJ2-1|TRBV10-3
TGTGCCATCAGTGCATCCTACAATGAGCAGTTCTTC
CAISASYNEQFF
>TRBD1|12|NA|TRBJ1-1|TRBV29-1
TGCAGCGGCTGCCGGGACAGAGATGAAGCTTTCTTT
CSGCRDRDEAFF
>NA|14|NA|TRBJ1-1|TRBV7-9
TGTGCCAGCAGCAGGGAGGGGAGGAACACTGAAGCTTTCTTT
CASSREGRNTEAFF
>NA|15|NA|TRBJ2-1|TRBV10-3
TGTGCCATCAGTGAAAGGAGGGGGGCCTACAATGAGCAGTTCTTC
CAISERRGAYNEQFF
>NA|14|NA|TRBJ2-5|TRBV12-3/TRBV12-4
TGTGCCAGCAGACAACAGGGTCGCCAAGAGACCCAGTACTTC
CASRQQGRQETQYF
>NA|17|few|TRBJ1-2|TRBV12-3/TRBV12-4
TGTGCCAGCAGTTTAGGATCAGAGGTCGTGGATAACTATGGCTACACCTTC
CASSLGSEVVDNYGYTF
>TRBD1|13|many|TRBJ1-5|TRBV12-3/TRBV12-4
TGTGCCAGCAGTACGACAGGGGTCCAGCCCCAGCATTTT
CASSTTGVQPQHF
>TRBD1|17|NA|TRBJ2-5|TRBV7-2
TGTGCCAGCAGCTTAGCGTTCTCGGCAGGGGGTTTTGAGACCCAGTACTTC
CASSLAFSAGGFETQYF
>NA|13|many|TRBJ2-7|TRBV27
TGTGCCAGCAGCCTGCAGGATTCCTACGAGCAGTACTTC
CASSLQDSYEQYF